A selection of T cell receptor beta chains follows, all from one sample in a study of T cell responses to AZD1222 COVID-19 vaccine. The method was immunoSEQ multiplex PCR; TCRdb's version includes in-frame clones alone and lacks a portion of them. The sample yields some 120,000 clones, over 80% seen once. Sequenced here: peripheral blood, sampled 28 days after the second AZD1222 dose. These receptors all stem from an adult who received the AZD1222 COVID-19 vaccine. Each CDR3 is given with its conserved first and last residue. The order of the fields is D gene, V gene, clone size, J gene, CDR3 DNA, CDR3 protein. The D gene is left open where the match is weak. Where a row states a size, it is once, few, many or the class of an expanded clone; other rows omit it.

>TRBD2|TRBV5-1|NA|TRBJ2-3
TGCGCCAGCCCAAAGCGGGGGGGCGTATCAGATACGCAGTATTTT
CASPKRGGVSDTQYF
>NA|TRBV7-9|NA|TRBJ2-6
TGTGCCAGCCATCCGTGGCCTGGGGCCAACGTCCTGACTTTC
CASHPWPGANVLTF
>NA|TRBV19|NA|TRBJ1-5
TGTGCCAGTAGTATGTTGGGCATGGGCAATCAGCCCCAGCATTTT
CASSMLGMGNQPQHF
>NA|TRBV3-1/TRBV3-2|NA|TRBJ1-6
TGTGCCAGCAGCCAAGAAGGGTCACCCCTCCACTTT
CASSQEGSPLHF
>TRBD1|TRBV7-2|NA|TRBJ2-1
TGTGCCAGCAGCTACAGGGGGCGCACCGACAATGAGCAGTTCTTC
CASSYRGRTDNEQFF
>NA|TRBV15|NA|TRBJ1-5
TGTGCCACCAGCAGAGTAAATCAGCCCCAGCATTTT
CATSRVNQPQHF
>TRBD1|TRBV4-1|NA|TRBJ1-2
TGCGCCAGCAGCCAGGGACAGGGGTACTATGGCTACACCTTC
CASSQGQGYYGYTF
>TRBD2|TRBV18|NA|TRBJ2-1
TGTGCCAGCTCAGGGGAACTAGCGGCCTACAATGAGCAGTTCTTC
CASSGELAAYNEQFF
>NA|TRBV25-1|once|TRBJ1-1
TGTGCCAGCAGTGAATGGGAGAACACTGAAGCTTTCTTT
CASSEWENTEAFF
>NA|TRBV3-1/TRBV3-2|NA|TRBJ2-4
TGTGCCAGCAGCCCACCCGGACTACTCAAAAACATTCAGTACTTC
CASSPPGLLKNIQYF
>NA|TRBV5-6|NA|TRBJ1-1
TGTGCCAGCAGCAATAGGGGGAACACTGAAGCTTTCTTT
CASSNRGNTEAFF
>NA|TRBV18|NA|TRBJ1-2
TGTGCCAGCTCACCATTAAATCACCCCGGCTACACCTTC
CASSPLNHPGYTF
>NA|TRBV28|NA|TRBJ1-6
TGTGCCAGCAGTCAAGGGCGGGACTCACCCCTCCACTTT
CASSQGRDSPLHF
>TRBD1|TRBV19|NA|TRBJ1-1
TGTGCCAGTAGTGCCAGACAGGGGGCTGAAGCTTTCTTT
CASSARQGAEAFF
>NA|TRBV18|NA|TRBJ1-2
TGTGCCAGCTCACCTCCAGGGAACAACTATGGCTACACCTTC
CASSPPGNNYGYTF
>NA|TRBV14|NA|TRBJ1-6
TGTGCCAGCAGCACCCGCGTTTCACCCCTCCACTTT
CASSTRVSPLHF
>NA|TRBV7-2|NA|TRBJ1-2
TGTGCCAGCAGCTTAGCCACAGCGAGGAACTATGGCTACACCTTC
CASSLATARNYGYTF
>NA|TRBV28|NA|TRBJ2-1
TGTGCCAGCAGTTCAGTAGGGGCGCTCAATGAGCAGTTCTTC
CASSSVGALNEQFF
>NA|TRBV10-1|once|TRBJ2-7
TGCGCCAGCGGAAAACAGTACGAGCAGTACTTC
CASGKQYEQYF
>TRBD1|TRBV29-1|NA|TRBJ1-1
TGCAGCGTTCTTGACAGGGGAGCTTTCTTT
CSVLDRGAFF
>NA|TRBV4-1|NA|TRBJ1-2
TGCGCCAGCAGCCAGGGGGCGGGCTATGGCTACACCTTC
CASSQGAGYGYTF
>NA|TRBV28|NA|TRBJ2-7
TGTGCCAGCAGACCCCGAGGAAGGGGAAGCTCCTACGAGCAGTACTTC
CASRPRGRGSSYEQYF
>NA|TRBV5-4|NA|TRBJ2-1
TGTGCCAGCAGCTTGTACCAATACAATGAGCAGTTCTTC
CASSLYQYNEQFF
>NA|TRBV6-5|NA|TRBJ2-3
TGTGCCAGCACCCTAGGGGGGACAGATACGCAGTATTTT
CASTLGGTDTQYF